The clone carrying this T cell receptor (beta chain) was counted a few times. What it binds is not known. This sample is drawn from a study of T cells in Graves' hyperthyroidism and ophthalmopathy. The CDR3 is 11 amino acids. Trimming cost V 4 bases and J 4 bases, with 7 bases left between them. In germline, CDR1 is DFQATT, CDR2 SNEGSKA (reference sequence). Patients were excluded for uncontrolled infection, other autoimmune disease, pregnancy or lactation. Each diagnosis drew on symptoms, thyroxine, TRAb, thyroid ultrasound and orbital computed tomography findings. Overall study results and limits: Most clonotypes that expanded in the thyroid above 0.001 also showed up in blood.

Amplified TCR beta CDR3 regions derived from RNA transcripts. RT-PCR in the first round (using the HTBI primer set) targeted the TCR CDR3. A single record per CDR3 protein comes from TCRdb applying MiXCR to the multiplex PCR reads. The table includes 490,000 or so distinct CDR3 sequences, just under 20% detected once. The sample was blood. This TCR was recovered from a man in his forties with Graves' ophthalmopathy. The chain carries TRBV20-1 and TRBJ2-5, with a tentative D call TRBD1 (6 bases). This CDR3 is CSANRAETQYF. DNA for the CDR3: TGCAGTGCTAACAGGGCAGAGACCCAGTACTTC.